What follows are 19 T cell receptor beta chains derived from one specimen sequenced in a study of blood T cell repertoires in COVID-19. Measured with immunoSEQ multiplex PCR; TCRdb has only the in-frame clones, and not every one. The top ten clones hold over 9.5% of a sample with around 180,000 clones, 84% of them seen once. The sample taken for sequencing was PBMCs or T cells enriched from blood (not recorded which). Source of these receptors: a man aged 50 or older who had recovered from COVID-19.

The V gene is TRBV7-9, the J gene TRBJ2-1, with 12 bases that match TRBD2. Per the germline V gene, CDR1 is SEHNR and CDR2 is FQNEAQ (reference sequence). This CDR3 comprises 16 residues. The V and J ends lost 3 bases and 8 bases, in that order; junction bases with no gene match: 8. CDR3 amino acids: CASSLPTSGGRDEQFF. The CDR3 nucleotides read TGTGCCAGCAGCTTGCCTACTAGCGGGGGGCGCGATGAGCAGTTCTTC.

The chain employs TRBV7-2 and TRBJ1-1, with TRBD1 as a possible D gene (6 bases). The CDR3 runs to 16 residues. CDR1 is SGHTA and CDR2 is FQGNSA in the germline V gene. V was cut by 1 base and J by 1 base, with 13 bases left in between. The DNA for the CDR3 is TGTGCCAGCAGCTTAGTAGGGACAAAAACGAACACTGAAGCTTTCTTT. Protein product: CASSLVGTKTNTEAFF.

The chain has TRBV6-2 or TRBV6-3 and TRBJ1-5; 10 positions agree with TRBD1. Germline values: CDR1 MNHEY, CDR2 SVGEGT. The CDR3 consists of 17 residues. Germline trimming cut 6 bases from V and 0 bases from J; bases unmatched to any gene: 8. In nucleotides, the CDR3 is TGTGCCAGCAGCTCGGGACAGGGGAACCCTAGCAATCAGCCCCAGCATTTT. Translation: CASSSGQGNPSNQPQHF.

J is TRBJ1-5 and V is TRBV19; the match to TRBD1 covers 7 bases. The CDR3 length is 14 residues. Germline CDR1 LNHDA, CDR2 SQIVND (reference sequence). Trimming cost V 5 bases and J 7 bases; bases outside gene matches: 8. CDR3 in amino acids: CASSRQGGVQPQHF. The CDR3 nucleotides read TGTGCCAGTAGTCGACAGGGCGGTGTCCAGCCCCAGCATTTT.

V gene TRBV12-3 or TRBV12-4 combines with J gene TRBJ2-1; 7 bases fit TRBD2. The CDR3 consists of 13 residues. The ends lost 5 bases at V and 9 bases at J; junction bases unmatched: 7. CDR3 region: CASSPVTSAEQFF. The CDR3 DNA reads TGTGCCAGCAGTCCCGTTACTAGCGCTGAGCAGTTCTTC.

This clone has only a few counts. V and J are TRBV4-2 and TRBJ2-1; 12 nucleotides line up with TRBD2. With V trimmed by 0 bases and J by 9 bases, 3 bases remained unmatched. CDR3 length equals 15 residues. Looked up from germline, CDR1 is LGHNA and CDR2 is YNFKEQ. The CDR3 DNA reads TGTGCCAGCAGCCAAGATCTACTAGCGGGGGGTGAGCAGTTCTTC. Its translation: CASSQDLLAGGEQFF.

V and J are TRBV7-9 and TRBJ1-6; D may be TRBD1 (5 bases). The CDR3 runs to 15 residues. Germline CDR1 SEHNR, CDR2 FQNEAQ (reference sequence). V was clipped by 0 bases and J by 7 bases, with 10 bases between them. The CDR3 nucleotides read TGTGCCAGCAGCTTAGCTCTGGGGCCAAATTCACCCCTCCACTTT. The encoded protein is CASSLALGPNSPLHF. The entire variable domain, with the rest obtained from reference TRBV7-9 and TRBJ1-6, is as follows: DTGVSQNPRHKITKRGQNVTFRCDPISEHNRLYWYRQTLGQGPEFLTYFQNEAQLEKSRLLSDRFSAERPKGSFSTLEIQRTEQGDSAMYLCASSLALGPNSPLHFGNGTRLTVT.

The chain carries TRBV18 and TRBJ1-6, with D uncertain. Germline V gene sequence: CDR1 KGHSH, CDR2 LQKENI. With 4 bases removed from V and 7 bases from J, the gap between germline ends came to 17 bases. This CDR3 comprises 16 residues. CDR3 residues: CASSRNGVETNSPLHF. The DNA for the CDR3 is TGTGCCAGCTCACGTAACGGGGTCGAAACGAATTCACCCCTCCACTTT.

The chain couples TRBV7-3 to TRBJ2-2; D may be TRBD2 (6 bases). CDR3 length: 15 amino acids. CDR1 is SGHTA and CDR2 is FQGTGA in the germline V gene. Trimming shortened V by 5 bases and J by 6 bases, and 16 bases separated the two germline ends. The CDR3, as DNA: TGTGCCAGCAGCCAGATCACCGGGGGTGCCGGGGAGCTGTTTTTT. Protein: CASSQITGGAGELFF.

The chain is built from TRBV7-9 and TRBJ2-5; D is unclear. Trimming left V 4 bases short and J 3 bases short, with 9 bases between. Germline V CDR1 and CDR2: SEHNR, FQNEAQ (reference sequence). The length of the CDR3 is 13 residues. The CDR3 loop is CASSSRLEETQYF. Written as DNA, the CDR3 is TGTGCCAGCAGCTCCCGACTCGAAGAGACCCAGTACTTC.

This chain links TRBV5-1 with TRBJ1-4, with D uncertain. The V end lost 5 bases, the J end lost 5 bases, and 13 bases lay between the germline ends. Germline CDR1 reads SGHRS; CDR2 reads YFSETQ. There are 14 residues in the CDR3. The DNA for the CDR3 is TGCGCCAGCAGATACCATGAGAAGAATGAAAAACTGTTTTTT. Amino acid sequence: CASRYHEKNEKLFF.

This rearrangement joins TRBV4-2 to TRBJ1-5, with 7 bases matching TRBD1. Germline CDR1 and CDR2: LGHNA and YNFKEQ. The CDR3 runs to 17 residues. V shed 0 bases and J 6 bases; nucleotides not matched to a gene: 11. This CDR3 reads CASSQDWDSFLGQPQHF. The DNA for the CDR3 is TGTGCCAGCAGCCAAGATTGGGACAGTTTCCTCGGTCAGCCCCAGCATTTT.

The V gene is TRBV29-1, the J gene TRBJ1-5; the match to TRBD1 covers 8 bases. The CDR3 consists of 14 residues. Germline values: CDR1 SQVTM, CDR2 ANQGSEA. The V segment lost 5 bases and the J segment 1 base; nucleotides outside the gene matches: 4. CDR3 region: CSVRTGTSNQPQHF. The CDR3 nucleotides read TGCAGCGTTAGGACAGGGACAAGCAATCAGCCCCAGCATTTT.

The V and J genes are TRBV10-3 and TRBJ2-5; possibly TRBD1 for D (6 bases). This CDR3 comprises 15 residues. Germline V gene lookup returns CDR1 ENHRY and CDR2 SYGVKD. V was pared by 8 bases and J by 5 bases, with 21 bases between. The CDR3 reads CAIGTGRGGWETQYF. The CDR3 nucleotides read TGTGCCATCGGAACCGGCAGGGGTGGTTGGGAGACCCAGTACTTC.

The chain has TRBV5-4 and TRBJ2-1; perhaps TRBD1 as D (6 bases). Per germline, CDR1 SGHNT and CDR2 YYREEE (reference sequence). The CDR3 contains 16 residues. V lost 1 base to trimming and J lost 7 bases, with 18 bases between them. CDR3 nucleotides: TGTGCCAGCAGCTTGCCCGGCAGGGGCTGGAGGAATGAGCAGTTCTTC. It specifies CASSLPGRGWRNEQFF.

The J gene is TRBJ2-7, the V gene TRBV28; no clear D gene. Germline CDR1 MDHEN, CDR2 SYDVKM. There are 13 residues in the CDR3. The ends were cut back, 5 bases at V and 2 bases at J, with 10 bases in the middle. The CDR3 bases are TGTGCCAGCAGTCCCAATCGGGCCTACGAGCAGTACTTC. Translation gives CASSPNRAYEQYF. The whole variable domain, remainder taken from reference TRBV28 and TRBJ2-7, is DVKVTQSSRYLVKRTGEKVFLECVQDMDHENMFWYRQDPGLGLRLIYFSYDVKMKEKGDIPEGYSVSREKKERFSLILESASTNQTSMYLCASSPNRAYEQYFGPGTRLTVT.

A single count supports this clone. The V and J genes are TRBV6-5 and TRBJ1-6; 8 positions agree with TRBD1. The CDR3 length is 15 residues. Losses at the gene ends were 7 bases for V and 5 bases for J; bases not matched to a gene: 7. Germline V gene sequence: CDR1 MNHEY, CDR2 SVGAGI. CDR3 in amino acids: CASTQGALNNSPLHF. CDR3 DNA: TGTGCCAGCACCCAGGGGGCCTTAAATAATTCACCCCTCCACTTT.

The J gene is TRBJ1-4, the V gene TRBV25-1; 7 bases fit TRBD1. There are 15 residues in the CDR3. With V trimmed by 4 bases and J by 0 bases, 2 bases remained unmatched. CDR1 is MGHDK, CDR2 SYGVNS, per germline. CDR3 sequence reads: CASSAGTATNEKLFF. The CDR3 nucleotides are TGTGCCAGCAGTGCCGGGACAGCAACTAATGAAAAACTGTTTTTT.

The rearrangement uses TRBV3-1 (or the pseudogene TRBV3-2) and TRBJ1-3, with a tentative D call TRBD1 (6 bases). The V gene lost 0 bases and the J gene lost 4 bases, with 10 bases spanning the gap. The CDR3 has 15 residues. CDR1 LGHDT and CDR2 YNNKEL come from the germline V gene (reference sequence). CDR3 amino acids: CASSQDRTAGNTIYF. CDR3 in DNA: TGTGCCAGCAGCCAAGATCGGACAGCGGGAAACACCATATATTTT.